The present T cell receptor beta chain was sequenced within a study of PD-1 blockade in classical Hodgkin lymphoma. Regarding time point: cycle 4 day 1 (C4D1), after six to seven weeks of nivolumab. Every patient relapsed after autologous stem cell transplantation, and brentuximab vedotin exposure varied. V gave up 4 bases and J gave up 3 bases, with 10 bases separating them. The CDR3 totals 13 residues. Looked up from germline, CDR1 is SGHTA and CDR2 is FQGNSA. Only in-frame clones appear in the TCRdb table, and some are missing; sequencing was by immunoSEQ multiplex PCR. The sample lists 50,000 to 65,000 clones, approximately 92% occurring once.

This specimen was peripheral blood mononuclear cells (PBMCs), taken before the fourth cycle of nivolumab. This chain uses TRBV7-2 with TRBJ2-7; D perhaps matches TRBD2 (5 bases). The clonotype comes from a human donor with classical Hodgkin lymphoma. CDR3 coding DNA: TGTGCCAGCAGCTCCCTAGCTGGCTACGAGCAGTACTTC. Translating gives CASSSLAGYEQYF.